Shown below are 13 T cell receptor beta chains from a single sample sequenced in a study of T cells after yellow fever vaccination. From the 5' RACE reads, TCRdb called clonotypes with MiXCR, one entry per CDR3 protein. Among a few hundred thousand distinct CDR3 sequences listed, about a sixth were seen once. Source: PBMCs, taken less than 6 days after the first yellow fever vaccination. The receptors were gathered from a young man who received the YFV17D yellow fever vaccine.

The V call is TRBV5-1, the J call TRBJ1-4, with TRBD1 matching 7 bases. V was clipped by 2 bases and J by 7 bases; unmatched bases: 5. The CDR3 sequence is 14 residues long. Germline-derived CDR1 and CDR2 are SGHRS and YFSETQ. CDR3 loop: CASSFTGEIEKLFF. CDR3 bases: TGCGCCAGCAGCTTCACAGGGGAGATTGAAAAACTGTTTTTT.

This chain uses TRBV11-1 with TRBJ2-5, with 7 positions matching TRBD2. This CDR3 is 16 amino acids long. Unmatched junction bases numbered 12, after V lost 5 bases and J lost 3 bases. Per the germline V gene, CDR1 is SGHAT and CDR2 is FQDESV (reference sequence). CDR3 loop: CASSPEAGGWKETQYF. In DNA, the CDR3 is TGTGCCAGCAGCCCCGAAGCCGGGGGGTGGAAAGAGACCCAGTACTTC.

This clonotype was observed at least ten times. This chain joins TRBV28 and TRBJ2-7; D gene uncertain. CDR1 and CDR2 (germline): MDHEN, SYDVKM. CDR3 length: 14 amino acids. V lost 1 base and J 6 bases, leaving 13 bases between the germline ends. The CDR3 spells CASSLYVHSREQYV. The CDR3 DNA reads as TGTGCCAGCAGTTTATATGTACACTCGCGCGAGCAGTACGTC.

CDR3 residues: CASSQRPGQSTQYF. In nucleotides, the CDR3 is TGTGCCAGCAGCCAGAGACCGGGACAGTCTACGCAGTATTTT. V usage is TRBV7-9 and J usage is TRBJ2-3; 7 nucleotides agree with TRBD1. With V trimmed by 5 bases and J by 8 bases, 10 bases remained unmatched. The CDR3 totals 14 residues. Germline loops: CDR1 SEHNR, CDR2 FQNEAQ (reference sequence).

V and J are TRBV7-8 and TRBJ2-3; 8 bases are a match to TRBD2. V shed 1 base, J shed 1 base, and the junction held 4 bases outside the gene matches. Germline V CDR1 and CDR2: SGHVS, FQNEAQ. This CDR3 comprises 16 residues. The CDR3 region is CASSLGNSGGTDTQYF. The CDR3 DNA is TGTGCCAGCAGCTTAGGAAATAGCGGGGGCACAGATACGCAGTATTTT.

The chain recombines TRBV11-2 with TRBJ2-3; D uncertain. CDR3 length: 17 amino acids. Germline V gives CDR1 SGHAT, CDR2 FQNNGV. Trimming removed 3 bases at V and 1 base at J, with 17 bases between. The CDR3 sequence: CASSFRADTSRTDTQYF. CDR3 nucleotides: TGTGCCAGCAGCTTTAGGGCCGACACAAGCCGCACAGATACGCAGTATTTT.

This clonotype was observed many times. The chain combines TRBV2 with TRBJ2-1; 10 nucleotides line up with TRBD2. The V and J ends lost 5 bases and 7 bases, in that order; junction bases with no gene match: 11. Per germline, CDR1 SNHLY and CDR2 FYNNEI. CDR3 length: 16 residues. CDR3 nucleotides: TGTGCCAGCAGTCGGCGCGTAGCGGGGGGTTTGAATGAGCAGTTCTTC. Protein sequence: CASSRRVAGGLNEQFF. Supplemented by reference TRBV2 and TRBJ2-1, the full variable domain reads EPEVTQTPSHQVTQMGQEVILRCVPISNHLYFYWYRQILGQKVEFLVSFYNNEISEKSEIFDDQFSVERPDGSNFTLKIRSTKLEDSAMYFCASSRRVAGGLNEQFFGPGTRLTVL.

In this sample, this clonotype turned up a few times. The rearrangement joins TRBV27 to TRBJ2-3; D possibly uses TRBD1 or TRBD2 (5 bases each). CDR3 length equals 16 residues. Germline CDR1 is MNHEY and CDR2 is SMNVEV (reference sequence). V was pared by 3 bases and J by 6 bases, with 19 bases between. The CDR3 loop is CASSFSTGLGEDTQYF. The CDR3 DNA is TGTGCCAGCAGTTTCTCCACCGGCCTAGGGGAGGATACGCAGTATTTT.

V gene TRBV4-2 combines with J gene TRBJ2-2; D is undetermined. The CDR3 has 13 amino acids. V lost 10 bases and J lost 4, with 13 bases in between. Per the germline V gene, CDR1 is LGHNA and CDR2 is YNFKEQ. The CDR3 coding sequence is TGTGCCATGGGCTTCGGGTTCACCGGGGAGCTGTTTTTT. Its protein product is CAMGFGFTGELFF.

V gene TRBV7-2 combines with J gene TRBJ2-7; D unclear. This CDR3 contains 13 residues. Germline V gene sequence: CDR1 SGHTA, CDR2 FQGNSA. Deletions cut 4 bases from V and 1 base from J, with 8 bases between. CDR3 bases: TGTGCCAGCAGCTCAGATTATTCCTACGAGCAGTACGTC. It yields the protein CASSSDYSYEQYV.

This chain links TRBV19 with TRBJ2-7, with 7 bases matching TRBD2. J gave up 6 bases and V 3 bases, and 5 bases lay outside the gene matches. CDR1 is LNHDA, CDR2 SQIVND, per germline (reference sequence). The CDR3 contains 13 residues. CDR3 DNA: TGTGCCAGTAGTATGGGAGGGTTCGCCGAGCAGTACTTC. As protein: CASSMGGFAEQYF.

V is TRBV29-1 and J is TRBJ2-5, with D possibly matching TRBD2 (6 bases). Germline loops: CDR1 SQVTM, CDR2 ANQGSEA. This CDR3 is 13 amino acids long. The V gene lost 4 bases and the J gene lost 1 base, with 10 bases spanning the gap. The CDR3 region is CSVGGDGQETQYF. The CDR3 region has the DNA TGCAGCGTTGGGGGGGACGGCCAAGAGACCCAGTACTTC.

This clonotype was observed a few times. This chain connects TRBV18 to TRBJ1-5; weak D call: TRBD1 (5 bases). This CDR3 region has 14 residues. V lost 3 bases and J 6 bases, leaving 12 bases between the germline ends. Germline lookup yields CDR1 KGHSH and CDR2 LQKENI. The CDR3 here is CASSPDLGGQPQHF. As DNA, the CDR3 is TGTGCCAGCTCACCCGACCTTGGGGGTCAGCCCCAGCATTTT.